This section outlines one T cell receptor (beta chain) sequence together with its context. The antigen is undetermined. The repertoire was sequenced with immunoSEQ multiplex PCR; TCRdb's copy has only in-frame clones and lacks some. The table shows 9,200 or so clones, with 60% to 80% occurring only once. This CDR3 comprises 17 residues. The germline CDR1 and CDR2 sequences are SEHNR and FQNEAQ (reference sequence). Trimming took 2 bases from V and 6 from J; bases not matched to a gene: 12. The entry originates in a study of somatic mutations in cytotoxic T cells in rheumatoid arthritis. Study-level points and caveats: Clonality measured in CD8+ T cells did not differ significantly between rheumatoid arthritis patients and age-matched healthy controls. For rheumatoid arthritis patients, the slight TRBV07 underrepresentation lacked multiple-comparison adjustment. A single CD8+ clone exceeded 20% of CD8+ cells in about an eighth of the 65 patients. With age, CD8+ clonality increased in rheumatoid arthritis patients, whereas no such increase appeared in healthy controls.

V and J are TRBV7-9 and TRBJ2-1, with 8 bases identical to TRBD2. The sequencing sample was made of CD8+ T cells sorted from blood. The source is an adult with rheumatoid arthritis. Written as DNA, the CDR3 is TGTGCCAGCAGCTTAATAACCACTAGCGGATGGGGCAATGAGCAGTTCTTC. As protein: CASSLITTSGWGNEQFF.